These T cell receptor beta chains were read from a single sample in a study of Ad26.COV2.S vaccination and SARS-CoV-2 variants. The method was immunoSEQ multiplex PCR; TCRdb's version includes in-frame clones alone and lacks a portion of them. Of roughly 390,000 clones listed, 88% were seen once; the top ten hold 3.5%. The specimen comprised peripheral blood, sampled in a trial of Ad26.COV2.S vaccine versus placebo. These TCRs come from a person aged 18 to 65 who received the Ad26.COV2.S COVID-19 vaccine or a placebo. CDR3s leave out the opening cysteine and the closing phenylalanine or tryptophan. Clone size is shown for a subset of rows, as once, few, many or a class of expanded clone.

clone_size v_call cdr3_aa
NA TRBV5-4 ASSLAGTSGAEQY
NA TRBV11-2 ASSHRTSGFGETQY
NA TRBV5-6 ASSLAGSSYNSPLH
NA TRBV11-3 ASSPSGLESEAF
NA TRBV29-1 SVEGTGAGYGYT
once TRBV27 ASSTDLTEAF
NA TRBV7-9 ASSRIEGFEKLF
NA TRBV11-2 ASGGADTQY
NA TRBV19 ASSPMDTAGTQY
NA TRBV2 ASSRMDRRRWEQF
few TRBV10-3 AISDRQNTEAF
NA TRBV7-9 ASSSGLAGDTQY
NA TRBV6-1 ASSEGARSAF
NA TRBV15 ATSPTPPLAGGRSGANVLT
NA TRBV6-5 ASSRNNSPEAF
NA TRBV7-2 ASSSRERGAYYEQF
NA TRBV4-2 ASSQASRDQDTQY
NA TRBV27 ASSRGGAGNEKLF
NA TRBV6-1 ASSEIGTGITEAF
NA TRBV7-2 ASSLEGTSSYNSPLH
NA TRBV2 ASRGDKQETQY
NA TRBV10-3 AISEVKMNTEAF